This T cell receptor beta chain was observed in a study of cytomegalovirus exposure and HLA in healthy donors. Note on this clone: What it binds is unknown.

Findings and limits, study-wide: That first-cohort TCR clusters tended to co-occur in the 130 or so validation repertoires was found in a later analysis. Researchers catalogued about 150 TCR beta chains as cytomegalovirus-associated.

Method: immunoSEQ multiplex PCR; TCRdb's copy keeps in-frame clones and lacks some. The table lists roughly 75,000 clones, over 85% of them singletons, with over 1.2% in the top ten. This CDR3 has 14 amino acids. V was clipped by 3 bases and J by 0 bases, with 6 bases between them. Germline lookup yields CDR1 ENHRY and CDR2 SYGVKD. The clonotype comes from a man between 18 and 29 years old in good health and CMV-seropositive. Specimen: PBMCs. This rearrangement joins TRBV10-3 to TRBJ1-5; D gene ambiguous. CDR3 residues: CAISDRNSNQPQHF. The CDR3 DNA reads TGTGCCATCAGTGACAGAAATAGCAATCAGCCCCAGCATTTT.